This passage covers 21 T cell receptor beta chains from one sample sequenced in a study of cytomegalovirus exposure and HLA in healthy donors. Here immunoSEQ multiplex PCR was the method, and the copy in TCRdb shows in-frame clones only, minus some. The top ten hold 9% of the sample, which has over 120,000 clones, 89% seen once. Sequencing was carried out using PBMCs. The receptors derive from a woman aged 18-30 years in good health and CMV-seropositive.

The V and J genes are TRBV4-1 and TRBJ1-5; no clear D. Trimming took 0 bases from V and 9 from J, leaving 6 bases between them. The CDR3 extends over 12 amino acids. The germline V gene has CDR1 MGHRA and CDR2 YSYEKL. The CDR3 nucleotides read TGCGCCAGCAGCCAAGAAGCAGGGCCCCAGCATTTT. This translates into CASSQEAGPQHF.

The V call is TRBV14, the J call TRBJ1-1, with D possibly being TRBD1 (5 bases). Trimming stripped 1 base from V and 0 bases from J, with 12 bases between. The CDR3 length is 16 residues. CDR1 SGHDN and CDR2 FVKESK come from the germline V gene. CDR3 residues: CASSQGVGLLNTEAFF. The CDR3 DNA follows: TGTGCCAGCAGCCAAGGAGTGGGACTTTTGAACACTGAAGCTTTCTTT.

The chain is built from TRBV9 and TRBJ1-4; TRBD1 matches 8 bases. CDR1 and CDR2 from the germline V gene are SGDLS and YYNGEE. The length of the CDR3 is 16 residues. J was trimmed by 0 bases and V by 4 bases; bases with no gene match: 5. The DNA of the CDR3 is TGTGCCAGCAGCCCTCGACAGGGGTCAACTAATGAAAAACTGTTTTTT. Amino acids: CASSPRQGSTNEKLFF.

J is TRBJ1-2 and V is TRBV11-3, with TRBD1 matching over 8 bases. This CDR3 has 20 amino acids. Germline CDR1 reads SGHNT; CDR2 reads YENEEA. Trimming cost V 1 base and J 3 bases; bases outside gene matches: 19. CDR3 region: CASSLAKGKVQGAYHYGYTF. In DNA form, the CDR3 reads TGTGCCAGCAGCTTAGCCAAAGGAAAGGTTCAGGGGGCATATCACTATGGCTACACCTTC. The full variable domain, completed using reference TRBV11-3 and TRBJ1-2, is EAGVVQSPRYKIIEKKQPVAFWCNPISGHNTLYWYLQNLGQGPELLIRYENEEAVDDSQLPKDRFSAERLKGVDSTLKIQPAELGDSAVYLCASSLAKGKVQGAYHYGYTFGSGTRLTVV.

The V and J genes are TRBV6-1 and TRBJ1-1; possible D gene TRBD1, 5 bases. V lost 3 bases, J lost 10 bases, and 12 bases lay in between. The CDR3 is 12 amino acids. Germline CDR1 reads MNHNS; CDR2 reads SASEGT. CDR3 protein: CASSDGGAVAFF. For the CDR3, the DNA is TGTGCCAGCAGTGATGGCGGGGCAGTAGCTTTCTTT.

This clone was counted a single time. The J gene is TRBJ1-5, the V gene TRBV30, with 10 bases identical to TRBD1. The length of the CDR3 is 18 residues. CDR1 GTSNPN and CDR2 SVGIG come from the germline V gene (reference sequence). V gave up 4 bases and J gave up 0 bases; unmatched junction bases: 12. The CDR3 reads CAWTADRGGPYSNQPQHF. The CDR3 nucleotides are TGTGCCTGGACGGCGGACAGGGGGGGACCCTATAGCAATCAGCCCCAGCATTTT.

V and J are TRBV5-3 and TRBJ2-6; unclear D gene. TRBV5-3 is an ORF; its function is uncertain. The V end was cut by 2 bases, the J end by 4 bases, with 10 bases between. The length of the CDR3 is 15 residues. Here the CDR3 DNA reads TGTGCCAGAAGCTTTTTACTCGAAGGGGCCAACGTCCTGACTTTC. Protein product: CARSFLLEGANVLTF.

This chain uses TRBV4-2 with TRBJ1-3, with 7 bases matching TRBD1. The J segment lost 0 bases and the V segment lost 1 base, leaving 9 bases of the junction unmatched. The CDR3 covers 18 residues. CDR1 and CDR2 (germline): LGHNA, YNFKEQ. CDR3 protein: CASSQVLLGTVSGNTIYF. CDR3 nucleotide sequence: TGTGCCAGCAGCCAAGTACTCCTCGGGACAGTCTCTGGAAACACCATATATTTT.

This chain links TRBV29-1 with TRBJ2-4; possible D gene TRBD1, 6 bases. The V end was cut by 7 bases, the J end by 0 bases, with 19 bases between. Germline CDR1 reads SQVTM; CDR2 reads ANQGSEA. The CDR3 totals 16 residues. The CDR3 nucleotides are TGCAGCGGCCACCCAGGGGAGCGTGGAGCCAAAAACATTCAGTACTTC. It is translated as CSGHPGERGAKNIQYF.

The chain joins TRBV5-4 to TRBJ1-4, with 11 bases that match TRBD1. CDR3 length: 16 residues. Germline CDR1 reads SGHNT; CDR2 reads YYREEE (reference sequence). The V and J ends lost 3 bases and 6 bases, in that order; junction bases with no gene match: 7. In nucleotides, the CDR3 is TGTGCCAGCAGCTCAGGACAGGGGGCGCTGGATGAAAAACTGTTTTTT. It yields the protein CASSSGQGALDEKLFF.

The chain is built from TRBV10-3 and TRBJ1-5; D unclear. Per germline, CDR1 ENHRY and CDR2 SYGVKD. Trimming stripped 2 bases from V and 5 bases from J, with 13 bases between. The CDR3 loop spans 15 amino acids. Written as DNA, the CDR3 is TGTGCCATCAGTGAGAAGAGAGGGTTCGATCAGCCCCAGCATTTT. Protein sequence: CAISEKRGFDQPQHF.

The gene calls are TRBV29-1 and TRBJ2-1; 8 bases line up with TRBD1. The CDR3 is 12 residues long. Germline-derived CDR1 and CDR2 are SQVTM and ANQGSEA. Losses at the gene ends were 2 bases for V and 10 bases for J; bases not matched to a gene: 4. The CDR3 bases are TGCAGCGTTGAACCGGACAGGGCGGAGCAGTTCTTC. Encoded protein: CSVEPDRAEQFF.

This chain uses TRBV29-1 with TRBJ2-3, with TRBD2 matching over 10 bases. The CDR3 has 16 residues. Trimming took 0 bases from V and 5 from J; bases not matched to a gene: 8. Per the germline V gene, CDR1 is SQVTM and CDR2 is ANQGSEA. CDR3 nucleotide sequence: TGCAGCGTTGAAGATCCCGCCGGACTAGCGGTAGATACGCAGTATTTT. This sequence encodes CSVEDPAGLAVDTQYF.

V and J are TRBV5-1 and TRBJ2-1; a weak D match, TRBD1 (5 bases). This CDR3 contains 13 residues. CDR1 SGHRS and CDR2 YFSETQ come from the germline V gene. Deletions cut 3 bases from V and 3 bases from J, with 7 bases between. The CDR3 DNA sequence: TGCGCCAGCAGCTACGACAGCTACAATGAGCAGTTCTTC. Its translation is CASSYDSYNEQFF.

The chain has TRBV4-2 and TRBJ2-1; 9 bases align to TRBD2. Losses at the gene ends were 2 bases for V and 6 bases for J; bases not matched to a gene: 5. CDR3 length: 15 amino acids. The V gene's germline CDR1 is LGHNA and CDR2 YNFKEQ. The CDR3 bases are TGTGCCAGCAGCCAACAGCGGGGGGCCCTCAATGAGCAGTTCTTC. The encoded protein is CASSQQRGALNEQFF.

CDR3 bases: TGTGCCAGCAGCTTTAAACAAGTGGATAATTCACCCCTCCACTTT. Its protein is CASSFKQVDNSPLHF. The chain recombines TRBV5-6 with TRBJ1-6; no reliable D call. This CDR3 has 15 residues. Per the germline V gene, CDR1 is SGHDT and CDR2 is YYEEEE. V was cut by 2 bases and J by 5 bases, with 11 bases left in between.

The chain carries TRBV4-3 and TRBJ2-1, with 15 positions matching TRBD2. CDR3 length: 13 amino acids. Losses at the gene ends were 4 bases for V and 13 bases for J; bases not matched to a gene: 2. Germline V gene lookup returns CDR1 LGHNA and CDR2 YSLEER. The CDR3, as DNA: TGCGCCAGCAGCCCGGGACTAGCGGGGGGACAGTTCTTC. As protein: CASSPGLAGGQFF.

CDR3 region: CASSFAAGGPPNTGELFF. The CDR3 DNA reads as TGTGCCAGCAGTTTTGCTGCGGGGGGGCCACCGAACACCGGGGAGCTGTTTTTT. The rearrangement joins TRBV27 to TRBJ2-2; 9 nucleotides line up with TRBD2. With V trimmed by 3 bases and J by 0 bases, 8 bases remained unmatched. The CDR3 runs 18 residues. Looked up from germline, CDR1 is MNHEY and CDR2 is SMNVEV (reference sequence).

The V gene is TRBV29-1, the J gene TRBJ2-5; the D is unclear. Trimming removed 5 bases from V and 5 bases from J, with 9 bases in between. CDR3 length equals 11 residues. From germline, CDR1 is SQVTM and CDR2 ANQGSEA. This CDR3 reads CSVQVQETQYF. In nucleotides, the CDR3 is TGCAGCGTTCAGGTCCAGGAGACCCAGTACTTC.

In DNA form, the CDR3 reads TGCGCCAGCAGCCAAGTTGTTAGGGCCGGGACAGGGGGCCACGAGCAGTACTTC. It encodes CASSQVVRAGTGGHEQYF. The rearrangement uses TRBV4-1 and TRBJ2-7; 12 nucleotides align to TRBD1. Germline V gene lookup returns CDR1 MGHRA and CDR2 YSYEKL. V was pared by 1 base and J by 5 bases, with 12 bases of the junction left unmatched. The CDR3 is 18 residues long.

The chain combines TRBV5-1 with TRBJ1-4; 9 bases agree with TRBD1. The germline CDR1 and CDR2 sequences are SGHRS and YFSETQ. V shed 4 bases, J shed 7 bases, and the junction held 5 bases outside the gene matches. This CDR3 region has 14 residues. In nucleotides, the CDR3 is TGCGCCAGCAGCCCCGGGACAGGGAGTGAAAAACTGTTTTTT. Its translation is CASSPGTGSEKLFF.